This T cell receptor (beta chain) was captured by sequencing in a study of control samples from healthy donors and cancer patients. The assay was immunoSEQ multiplex PCR, and TCRdb's table has in-frame clones only and misses some. The sample lists some 100,000 clones, over 85% occurring once. The CDR3 length is 13 residues. The V gene lost 1 base and the J gene lost 5 bases, with 6 bases spanning the gap. V is TRBV12-3 or TRBV12-4 and J is TRBJ2-1; no firm D call. The sequenced material came from blood. This clonotype originated in a human donor in good health. The donor label of this sample is uncertain. CDR3 loop: CASSLVGNNEQFF. The CDR3 DNA reads as TGTGCCAGCAGTTTAGTAGGGAACAATGAGCAGTTCTTC.